Listed here is a single T cell receptor beta chain. The sample originates from a study of blood T cell repertoires in COVID-19. Across the whole study: There were acute and convalescent COVID-19 samples, and they came from the United States, Italy and Spain. PBMCs, B-cell-depleted T cells, or T cells were the source of the cDNA or gDNA that made up the material.

The CDR3 totals 16 residues. Authors' methods: Nucleated cell number was recorded as an estimate derived from reference gene primer amplification. The protocol was immunoSEQ multiplex PCR, while the TCRdb copy is restricted to in-frame clones and leaves out a portion. V and J calls plus clone size are reproduced from that table; the DNA served to infer D and trimming. Among fewer than 250,000 clones, about 89% were seen once, and the ten largest hold roughly 6%. The chain links TRBV21-1 to TRBJ2-5; the table's TRBD1 call for D was not verified on the DNA. TRBV21-1 is given as a pseudogene. This TCR was sampled from a man in his 60s who had recovered from COVID-19. The sample comprised peripheral blood. CDR3 sequence (DNA): TGTGCCAGCAGCAAATTTTCGCAGGGGGCACAGGAGACCCAGTACTTC. This encodes CASSKFSQGAQETQYF.